This T cell receptor (beta chain) was obtained from a study of blood T cell repertoires in COVID-19. Followed longitudinally, the Seattle patients had been enrolled during active infection. Produced via immunoSEQ multiplex PCR; TCRdb's table is partial and in-frame only. The sample lists a few hundred thousand clones; roughly 90% were seen once. Specimen: peripheral blood. This sequence originates from a woman in her thirties with COVID-19, enrolled during active disease.

In DNA form, the CDR3 reads TGTGCCAGTACGATCCAGGCGGGGAATGGAAACACCATATATTTT. Translation gives CASTIQAGNGNTIYF. The J gene is TRBJ1-3, the V gene TRBV19, with D uncertain. Looked up from germline, CDR1 is LNHDA and CDR2 is SQIVND (reference sequence). This CDR3 is built from 15 residues. V was pared by 7 bases and J by 3 bases, with 16 bases between.